These T cell receptor beta chains were read from a single sample in a study of cytomegalovirus exposure and HLA in healthy donors. Profiled with immunoSEQ multiplex PCR; TCRdb holds only in-frame clones, not every one. The table has about 140,000 clones, just over 65% seen once. Sequencing was done on a sample of PBMCs. The source is a woman aged 60-75 years in good health and CMV-seronegative. The CDR3 runs from the conserved cysteine through the conserved F or W. Each record gives: V gene, CDR3 length, CDR3 protein.

>TRBV7-2|14
CASSPLREGETQYF
>TRBV12-5|15
CASGLSRRSSYEQYF
>TRBV6-6|15
CASSTPGTGSEKLFF
>TRBV7-2|14
CASSQGWEMEKLFF
>TRBV21-1|17
CASRKDPTNTPTDTQYF
>TRBV5-4|16
CASSPTSQGSGETQYF
>TRBV18|15
CASSPPAGSGNTIYF
>TRBV9|16
CASSPSGRSSYNEQFF
>TRBV6-5|13
CASSLDRRETQYF
>TRBV7-2|16
CASSLQPPLAVNEQFF
>TRBV5-1|13
CASSLRGSYEQYF
>TRBV6-4|13
CASSRGLNTEAFF
>TRBV9|14
CASSVTGFGSEQFF
>TRBV6-5|15
CASSVTGGAADTQYF
>TRBV14|15
CASSQRRGGTYEQYF
>TRBV9|16
CASSVDQGRPQETQYF
>TRBV9|13
CASSVGHRVEQFF
>TRBV4-1|16
CASSQDQDGGGEKLFF
>TRBV7-2|15
CASSTIAGLVESQYF
>TRBV7-6|14
CASSFSDTSYEQYF
>TRBV4-2|14
CASSQDGGGEGYTF
>TRBV11-2|16
CASSFSGSPNTGELFF
>TRBV5-1|14
CASSGGQGDTEAFF
>TRBV7-8|15
CASSLTGTENQPQHF
>TRBV14|17
CASSQGKGARVKETQYF
>TRBV15|16
CATSRGSAGVQETQYF
>TRBV6-1|13
CASRQGTGTEAFF
>TRBV5-1|16
CASSPGTSGGQETQYF
>TRBV11-2|14
CASSLAVGRGEQYF
>TRBV12-5|13
CASGSRAPYEQYF
>TRBV5-1|17
CASSLGKTGGNTGELFF
>TRBV28|15
CASSLWMTGNTEAFF
>TRBV7-2|15
CASSPGGTARDTQYF
>TRBV11-2|15
CASSLGRFRYYGYTF
>TRBV29-1|13
CSVEGLNLNEQFF
>TRBV29-1|19
CSVDPRRGRGMAPGNEQFF
>TRBV27|14
CASSPRGRGNTIYF
>TRBV27|19
CASTPRPGQGAHGANVLTF
>TRBV15|15
CATRRDRASTDTQYF
>TRBV4-3|14
CASSRGLAGETQYF
>TRBV5-4|14
CASSMGGGRYEQYF
>TRBV19|17
CASSILGQLFSGNTIYF
>TRBV27|15
CASKLAGGVPDTQYF
>TRBV4-3|21
CASSQDHASDGRGHVSYEQYF
>TRBV6-1|15
CASSATALLGYEQYF
>TRBV2|13
CASKRGNVDTQYF